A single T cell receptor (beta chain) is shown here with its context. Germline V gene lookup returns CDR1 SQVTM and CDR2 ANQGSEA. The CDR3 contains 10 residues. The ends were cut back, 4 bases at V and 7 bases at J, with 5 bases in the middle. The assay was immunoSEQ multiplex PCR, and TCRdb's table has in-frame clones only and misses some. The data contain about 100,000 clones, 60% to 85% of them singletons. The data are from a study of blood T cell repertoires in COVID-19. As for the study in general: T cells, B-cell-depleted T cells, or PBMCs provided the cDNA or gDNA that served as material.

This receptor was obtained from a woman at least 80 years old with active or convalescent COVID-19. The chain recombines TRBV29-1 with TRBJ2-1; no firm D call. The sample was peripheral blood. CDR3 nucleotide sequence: TGCAGCGTTGCCGGGAATGAGCAGTTCTTC. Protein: CSVAGNEQFF.